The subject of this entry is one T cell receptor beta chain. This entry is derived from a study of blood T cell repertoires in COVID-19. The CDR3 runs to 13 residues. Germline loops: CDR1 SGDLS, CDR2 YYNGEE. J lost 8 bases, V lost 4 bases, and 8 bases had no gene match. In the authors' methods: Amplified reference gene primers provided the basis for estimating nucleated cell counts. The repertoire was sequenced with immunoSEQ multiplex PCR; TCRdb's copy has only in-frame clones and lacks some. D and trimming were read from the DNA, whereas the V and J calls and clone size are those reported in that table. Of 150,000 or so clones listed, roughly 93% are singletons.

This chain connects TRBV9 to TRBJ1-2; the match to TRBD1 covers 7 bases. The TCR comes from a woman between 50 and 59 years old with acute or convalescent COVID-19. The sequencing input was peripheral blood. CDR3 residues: CASSPPGQNGYTF. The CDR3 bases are TGTGCCAGCAGCCCACCGGGACAGAACGGCTACACCTTC. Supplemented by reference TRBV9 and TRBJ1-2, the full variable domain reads DSGVTQTPKHLITATGQRVTLRCSPRSGDLSVYWYQQSLDQGLQFLIQYYNGEERAKGNILERFSAQQFPDLHSELNLSSLELGDSALYFCASSPPGQNGYTFGSGTRLTVV.